The 25 T cell receptor beta chains listed next were all sequenced from one sample in a study of CD8+ T cells in alopecia areata. RNA extraction and reverse transcription yielded cDNA as sequencing template. Assay: immunoSEQ multiplex PCR; the TCRdb copy retains only in-frame clones and omits some. Here the sample spans 160,000 or so clones, under 60% being singletons. The sample in question was CD8+ T cells sorted from blood, obtained at week 0. Every receptor here comes from a human donor with alopecia areata.

CDR3 residues: CSGGGVNTEAFF. DNA of the CDR3: TGCAGCGGAGGGGGCGTGAACACTGAAGCTTTCTTT. The V and J genes are TRBV29-1 and TRBJ1-1, with 7 bases aligning to TRBD1. The length of the CDR3 is 12 residues. Germline V gene data show CDR1 as SQVTM and CDR2 as ANQGSEA. After removal of 7 bases from V and 0 bases from J, the junction contained 2 bases not matched to a gene.

This chain connects TRBV7-8 to TRBJ2-2; D might be TRBD2 (5 bases). V dropped 1 base and J dropped 4 bases, with 10 bases sitting between them. This CDR3 has 15 amino acids. CDR1 and CDR2 from the germline V gene are SGHVS and FQNEAQ. Here the CDR3 DNA reads TGTGCCAGCAGCTTAGGGGCCGGGATCACCGGGGAGCTGTTTTTT. It codes for CASSLGAGITGELFF.

With regard to this clone: Within the sample, other DNA sequences also encode this same CDR3. This chain joins TRBV23-1 and TRBJ1-2; D is unresolved. TRBV23-1 is an open reading frame, and its role is uncertain. The CDR3 spans 16 residues. The ends were cut back, 6 bases at V and 3 bases at J, with 20 bases in the middle. The CDR3 DNA reads as TGCGCCAGCAGCCAAGTTTCGCTAGCCACAGACTATGGCTACACCTTC. Translating it yields CASSQVSLATDYGYTF.

The V call is TRBV2, the J call TRBJ1-2; the D gene is possibly TRBD1 (6 bases). The CDR3 contains 12 residues. The V and J ends lost 6 bases and 3 bases respectively, with 8 bases between them. CDR1 is SNHLY and CDR2 is FYNNEI in the germline V gene. CDR3 residues: CASRDRDYGYTF. The CDR3 DNA reads as TGTGCCAGCAGGGACAGAGACTATGGCTACACCTTC.

The chain is built from TRBV2 and TRBJ1-2, with D possibly being TRBD1 (6 bases). The CDR3 consists of 11 residues. Germline V lookup: CDR1 SNHLY, CDR2 FYNNEI. V was clipped by 10 bases and J by 4 bases, with 10 bases between them. CDR3 DNA sequence: TGTGCCAACCGGGACACCTATGGCTACACCTTC. Translation: CANRDTYGYTF.

The chain recombines TRBV5-1 with TRBJ1-4; 7 bases fit TRBD1. The CDR3 is made up of 15 amino acids. Per the germline V gene, CDR1 is SGHRS and CDR2 is YFSETQ. Trimming cost V 4 bases and J 5 bases; bases outside gene matches: 8. The CDR3 is CASSPEGAGNEKLFF. The CDR3, as DNA: TGCGCCAGCAGCCCGGAGGGGGCGGGGAATGAAAAACTGTTTTTT.

This clone turned up a few times. This sample also contains other DNA sequences that code for the same CDR3. V gene TRBV4-1 combines with J gene TRBJ2-7, with D possibly TRBD1 on 5 matching bases. The CDR3 is 15 amino acids. V dropped 1 base and J dropped 2 bases, with 12 bases sitting between them. CDR1 and CDR2 from the germline V gene are MGHRA and YSYEKL. CDR3 in DNA: TGCGCCAGCAGCCAAGTCCAGGGTGCCACCTACGAGCAGTACTTC. Encoded protein: CASSQVQGATYEQYF.

This clone was seen more than once but under ten times. The chain employs TRBV12-5 and TRBJ2-3, with 8 positions matching TRBD1. CDR1 and CDR2 from the germline V gene are LGHNT and FRNRAP. The CDR3 has 15 residues. The junction had 5 bases not matched to a gene; V was cut back by 3 bases and J by 3 bases. CDR3 sequence reads: CASGFWTGPTDTQYF. CDR3 DNA: TGTGCTAGTGGTTTTTGGACAGGGCCAACAGATACGCAGTATTTT.

There are a few counts of this clone. The chain uses TRBV7-9 and TRBJ1-1; D unclear. Germline V lookup: CDR1 SEHNR, CDR2 FQNEAQ (reference sequence). The length of the CDR3 is 15 residues. V was clipped by 1 base and J by 2 bases, with 11 bases between them. For the CDR3, the DNA is TGTGCCAGCAGCTTAGTTAGGACCCTCAACACTGAAGCTTTCTTT. Amino acids: CASSLVRTLNTEAFF.

This chain joins TRBV2 and TRBJ1-5; D remains unclear. This CDR3 contains 14 residues. Germline values: CDR1 SNHLY, CDR2 FYNNEI. With 9 bases removed from V and 2 bases from J, the gap between germline ends came to 14 bases. The CDR3 sequence: CASDRAGGNQPQHF. For the CDR3, the DNA is TGTGCCAGTGACCGGGCCGGGGGCAATCAGCCCCAGCATTTT. The whole variable domain, remainder taken from reference TRBV2 and TRBJ1-5, is EPEVTQTPSHQVTQMGQEVILRCVPISNHLYFYWYRQILGQKVEFLVSFYNNEISEKSEIFDDQFSVERPDGSNFTLKIRSTKLEDSAMYFCASDRAGGNQPQHFGDGTRLSIL.

This clone was seen more than once but under ten times. Other DNA sequences from this sample encode an identical CDR3 as well. The V gene is TRBV29-1, the J gene TRBJ2-7; D ambiguous. Germline assignment: CDR1 SQVTM and CDR2 ANQGSEA. The CDR3 extends over 12 amino acids. V gave up 3 bases and J gave up 2 bases, with 8 bases separating them. The CDR3 sequence: CSVEADTYEQYF. CDR3 DNA: TGCAGCGTTGAGGCAGATACCTACGAGCAGTACTTC.

V usage is TRBV30 and J usage is TRBJ2-7; no definite D call. CDR1 is GTSNPN and CDR2 is SVGIG in the germline V gene (reference sequence). The CDR3 is made up of 13 amino acids. V lost 1 base and J 1 base, leaving 8 bases between the germline ends. CDR3 nucleotide sequence: TGTGCCTGGAGTGACGGACGTTCCTACGAGCAGTACTTC. Its translation: CAWSDGRSYEQYF. Supplemented by reference TRBV30 and TRBJ2-7, the full variable domain reads SQTIHQWPATLVQPVGSPLSLECTVEGTSNPNLYWYRQAAGRGLQLLFYSVGIGQISSEVPQNLSASRPQDRQFILSSKKLLLSDSGFYLCAWSDGRSYEQYFGPGTRLTVT.

This clone was detected only a few times. This chain uses TRBV15 with TRBJ2-5, with 8 bases fitting TRBD1. The germline V gene encodes CDR1 LNHNV and CDR2 YYDKDF (reference sequence). The CDR3 extends over 17 amino acids. V lost 0 bases, J lost 5 bases, and 11 bases stayed unmatched. The CDR3 region is CATSRDQGAVLRETQYF. The CDR3 DNA is TGTGCCACCAGCAGAGATCAGGGGGCGGTTTTACGCGAGACCCAGTACTTC.

There are a few counts of this clone. This chain links TRBV4-3 with TRBJ2-1; tentatively, D is TRBD1 (6 bases). Germline V gene lookup returns CDR1 LGHNA and CDR2 YSLEER. The V end lost 1 base, the J end lost 6 bases, and 16 bases lay between the germline ends. The CDR3 totals 16 residues. The CDR3 region is CASSQATGSRGNEQFF. In DNA form, the CDR3 reads TGCGCCAGCAGCCAAGCAACAGGGTCAAGGGGCAATGAGCAGTTCTTC.

V usage is TRBV29-1 and J usage is TRBJ1-2; D ambiguous. The CDR3 runs 11 residues. Germline lookup yields CDR1 SQVTM and CDR2 ANQGSEA. Trimming removed 3 bases at V and 4 bases at J, with 6 bases between. CDR3 protein: CSVDIGYGYTF. The DNA of the CDR3 is TGCAGCGTTGACATTGGCTATGGCTACACCTTC.

In its sample, this clone was seen a few times. V gene TRBV11-2 combines with J gene TRBJ2-7, with 9 bases matching TRBD2. Germline V gene data show CDR1 as SGHAT and CDR2 as FQNNGV. With 1 base clipped from V and 5 bases from J, the junction kept 3 bases outside the gene matches. The CDR3 runs to 14 residues. The CDR3 loop reads CASSLGVAGDEQYF. The CDR3 DNA sequence: TGTGCCAGCAGCTTAGGAGTAGCGGGGGACGAGCAGTACTTC.

This chain connects TRBV30 to TRBJ2-1; 9 nucleotides line up with TRBD2. Unmatched junction bases numbered 7, after V lost 0 bases and J lost 7 bases. Germline CDR1 GTSNPN, CDR2 SVGIG (reference sequence). CDR3 length: 15 amino acids. The CDR3 reads CAWSVRSGGLNEQFF. The CDR3 coding sequence is TGTGCCTGGAGTGTACGTAGCGGGGGATTGAATGAGCAGTTCTTC.

The V and J genes are TRBV6-4 and TRBJ2-1, with TRBD2 matching 8 bases. With 6 bases clipped from V and 5 bases from J, the junction kept 6 bases outside the gene matches. Germline V lookup: CDR1 MRHNA, CDR2 SNTAGT. The length of the CDR3 is 14 residues. The CDR3 nucleotides are TGTGCCAGCAGCCAACTAGCGGATCACAATGAGCAGTTCTTC. Protein sequence: CASSQLADHNEQFF.

The genes are TRBV27 and TRBJ2-3; 7 nucleotides align to TRBD1. Germline V gene lookup returns CDR1 MNHEY and CDR2 SMNVEV (reference sequence). V shed 2 bases, J shed 4 bases, and the junction held 0 bases outside the gene matches. This CDR3 has 13 amino acids. The CDR3 nucleotides are TGTGCCAGCAGTTTACAGGGGGCAGATACGCAGTATTTT. Protein: CASSLQGADTQYF.

The rearrangement joins TRBV30 to TRBJ1-1, with unresolved D. Trimming pared 3 bases from V and 2 bases from J, leaving 7 bases between. Germline V CDR1 and CDR2: GTSNPN, SVGIG (reference sequence). This CDR3 has 12 residues. The CDR3 reads CAWSLSNTEAFF. The CDR3 DNA reads as TGTGCCTGGAGCCTTAGCAACACTGAAGCTTTCTTT.

The rearrangement joins TRBV2 to TRBJ2-3, with D possibly TRBD2 on 6 matching bases. Trimming cost V 3 bases and J 4 bases, with 11 bases left between them. Looked up from germline, CDR1 is SNHLY and CDR2 is FYNNEI. This CDR3 is built from 14 residues. The CDR3 loop is CASSDGGDADTQYF. CDR3 sequence (DNA): TGTGCCAGCAGTGACGGCGGGGACGCAGATACGCAGTATTTT.

The sample holds one count of this clone. The V gene is TRBV27, the J gene TRBJ2-3; D perhaps matches TRBD2 (7 bases). This CDR3 contains 17 residues. Germline CDR1 and CDR2: MNHEY and SMNVEV (reference sequence). Trimming cost V 0 bases and J 3 bases, with 16 bases left between them. CDR3 region: CASSLSRGAAGTDTQYF. The CDR3 nucleotides read TGTGCCAGCAGTTTATCACGGGGGGCAGCGGGTACAGATACGCAGTATTTT.

The chain couples TRBV15 to TRBJ2-1, with TRBD1 identical over 8 bases. Germline loops: CDR1 LNHNV, CDR2 YYDKDF (reference sequence). Trimming cost V 1 base and J 7 bases; bases outside gene matches: 6. The CDR3 totals 15 residues. The CDR3 loop reads CATSRARTGWNEQFF. CDR3 nucleotides: TGTGCCACCAGCAGAGCAAGGACAGGGTGGAATGAGCAGTTCTTC.

Only a few counts were recorded for this clone. V usage is TRBV19 and J usage is TRBJ1-2; D uncertain. The CDR3 runs to 16 residues. Trimming stripped 7 bases from V and 4 bases from J, with 22 bases between. The germline gives CDR1 LNHDA, CDR2 SQIVND (reference sequence). The CDR3 is CASTPGGRGPAYGYTF. CDR3 nucleotides: TGTGCCAGTACCCCTGGTGGGAGAGGACCTGCCTATGGCTACACCTTC. Looking up the rest from reference TRBV19 and TRBJ1-2 gives the full variable domain: DGGITQSPKYLFRKEGQNVTLSCEQNLNHDAMYWYRQDPGQGLRLIYYSQIVNDFQKGDIAEGYSVSREKKESFPLTVTSAQKNPTAFYLCASTPGGRGPAYGYTFGSGTRLTVV.

The rearrangement uses TRBV5-1 and TRBJ2-7, with TRBD1 matching 8 bases. V lost 0 bases and J lost 6; bases outside the gene matches: 2. CDR3 length equals 13 residues. Germline values: CDR1 SGHRS, CDR2 YFSETQ. Here the CDR3 reads CASSLGGQGEQYF. The CDR3 nucleotides are TGCGCCAGCAGCTTGGGTGGACAGGGCGAGCAGTACTTC.